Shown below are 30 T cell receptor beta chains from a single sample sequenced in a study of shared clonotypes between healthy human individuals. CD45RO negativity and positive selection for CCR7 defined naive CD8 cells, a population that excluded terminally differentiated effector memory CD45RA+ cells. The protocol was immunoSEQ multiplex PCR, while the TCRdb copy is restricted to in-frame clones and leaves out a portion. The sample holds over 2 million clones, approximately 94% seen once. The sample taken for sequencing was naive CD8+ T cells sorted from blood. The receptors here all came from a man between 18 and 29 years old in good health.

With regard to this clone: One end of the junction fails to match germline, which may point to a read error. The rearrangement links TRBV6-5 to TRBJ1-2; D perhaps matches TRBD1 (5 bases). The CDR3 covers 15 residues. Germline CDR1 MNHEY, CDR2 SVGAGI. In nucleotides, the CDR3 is TGTGCCAGCAGCTACTACAGGAGGGGCATTTATGGCTACACCTTC. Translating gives CASSYYRRGIYGYTF.

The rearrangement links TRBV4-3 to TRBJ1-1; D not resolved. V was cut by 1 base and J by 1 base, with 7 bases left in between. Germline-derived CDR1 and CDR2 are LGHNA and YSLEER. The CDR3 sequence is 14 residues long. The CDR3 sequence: CASSQANKNTEAFF. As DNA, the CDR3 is TGCGCCAGCAGCCAAGCAAACAAGAACACTGAAGCTTTCTTT.

The CDR3 is CASSQDYSGNTIYF. DNA for the CDR3: TGCGCCAGCAGCCAAGACTACTCTGGAAACACCATATATTTT. The chain has TRBV4-3 and TRBJ1-3; unclear D gene. Trimming removed 0 bases at V and 0 bases at J, with 3 bases between. The CDR3 spans 14 residues. Germline lookup yields CDR1 LGHNA and CDR2 YSLEER.

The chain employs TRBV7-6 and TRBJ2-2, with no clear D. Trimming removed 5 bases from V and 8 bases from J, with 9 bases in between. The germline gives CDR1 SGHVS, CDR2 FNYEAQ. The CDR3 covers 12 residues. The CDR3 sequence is CASSLVRGELFF. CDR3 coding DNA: TGTGCCAGCAGCCTTGTTCGAGGGGAGCTGTTTTTT.

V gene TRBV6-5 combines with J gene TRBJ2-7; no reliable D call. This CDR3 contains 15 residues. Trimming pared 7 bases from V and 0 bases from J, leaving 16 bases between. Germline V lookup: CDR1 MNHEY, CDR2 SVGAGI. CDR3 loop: CASTYQLSFSYEQYF. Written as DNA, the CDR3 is TGTGCCAGCACCTATCAGCTATCATTCTCCTACGAGCAGTACTTC.

In DNA, the CDR3 is TGTGCCAGCAGCGCCAGTGAAGAGACCCAGTACTTC. Translated: CASSASEETQYF. The V call is TRBV7-9, the J call TRBJ2-5; D unresolved. Germline V gene sequence: CDR1 SEHNR, CDR2 FQNEAQ (reference sequence). The V and J ends lost 5 bases and 3 bases respectively, with 7 bases between them. The CDR3 is made up of 12 amino acids.

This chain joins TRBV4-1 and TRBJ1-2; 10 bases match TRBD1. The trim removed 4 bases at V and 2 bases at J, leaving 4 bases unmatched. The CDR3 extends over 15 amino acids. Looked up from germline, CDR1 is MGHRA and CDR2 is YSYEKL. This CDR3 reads CASSPRDRGNYGYTF. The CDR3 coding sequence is TGCGCCAGCAGCCCTCGGGACAGGGGAAACTATGGCTACACCTTC.

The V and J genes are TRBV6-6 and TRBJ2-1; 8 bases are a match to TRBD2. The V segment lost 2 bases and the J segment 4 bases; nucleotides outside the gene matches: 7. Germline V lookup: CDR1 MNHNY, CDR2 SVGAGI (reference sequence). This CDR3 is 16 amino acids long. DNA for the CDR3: TGTGCCAGCAGTTACCCTTATCCTAGCGGGTACAATGAGCAGTTCTTC. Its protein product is CASSYPYPSGYNEQFF.

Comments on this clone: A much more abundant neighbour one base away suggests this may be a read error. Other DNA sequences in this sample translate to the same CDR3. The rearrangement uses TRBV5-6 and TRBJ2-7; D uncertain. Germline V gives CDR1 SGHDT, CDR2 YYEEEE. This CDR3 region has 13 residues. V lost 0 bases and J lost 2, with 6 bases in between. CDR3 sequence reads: CASSLGSAYEQYF. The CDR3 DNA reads TGTGCCAGCAGCTTGGGCAGCGCCTACGAGCAGTACTTC.

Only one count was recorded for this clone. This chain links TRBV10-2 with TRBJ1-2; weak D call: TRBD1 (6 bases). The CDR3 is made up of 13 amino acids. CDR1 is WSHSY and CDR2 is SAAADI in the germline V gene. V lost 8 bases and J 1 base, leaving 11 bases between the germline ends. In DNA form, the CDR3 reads TGCGCCAGCGGCAGGGGCGTTAACTATGGCTACACCTTC. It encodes CASGRGVNYGYTF.

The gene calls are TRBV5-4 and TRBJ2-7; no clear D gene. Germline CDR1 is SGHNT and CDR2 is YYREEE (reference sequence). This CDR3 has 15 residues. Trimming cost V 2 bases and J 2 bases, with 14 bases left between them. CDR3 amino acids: CASSFGSKAPYEQYF. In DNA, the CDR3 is TGTGCCAGCAGCTTCGGGTCTAAAGCCCCCTACGAGCAGTACTTC.

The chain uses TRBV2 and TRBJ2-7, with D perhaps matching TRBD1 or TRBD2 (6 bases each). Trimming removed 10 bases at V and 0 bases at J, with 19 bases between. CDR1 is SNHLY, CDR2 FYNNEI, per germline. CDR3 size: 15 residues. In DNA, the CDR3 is TGTGCCACCATAGAAAGGGGGGAGAGCTCCTACGAGCAGTACTTC. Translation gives CATIERGESSYEQYF. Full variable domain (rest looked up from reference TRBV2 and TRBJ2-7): EPEVTQTPSHQVTQMGQEVILRCVPISNHLYFYWYRQILGQKVEFLVSFYNNEISEKSEIFDDQFSVERPDGSNFTLKIRSTKLEDSAMYFCATIERGESSYEQYFGPGTRLTVT.

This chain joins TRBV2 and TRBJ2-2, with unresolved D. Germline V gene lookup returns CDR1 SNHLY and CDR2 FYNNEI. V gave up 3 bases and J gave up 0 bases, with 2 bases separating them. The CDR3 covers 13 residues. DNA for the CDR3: TGTGCCAGCAGTGATGCGAACACCGGGGAGCTGTTTTTT. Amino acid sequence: CASSDANTGELFF.

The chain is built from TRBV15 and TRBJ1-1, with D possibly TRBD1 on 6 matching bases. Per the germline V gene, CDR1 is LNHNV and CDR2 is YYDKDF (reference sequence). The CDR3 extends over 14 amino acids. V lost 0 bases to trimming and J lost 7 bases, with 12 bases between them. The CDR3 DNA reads TGTGCCACCAGCAGAGATCTGGGAGGGGGTGAAGCTTTCTTT. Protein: CATSRDLGGGEAFF.

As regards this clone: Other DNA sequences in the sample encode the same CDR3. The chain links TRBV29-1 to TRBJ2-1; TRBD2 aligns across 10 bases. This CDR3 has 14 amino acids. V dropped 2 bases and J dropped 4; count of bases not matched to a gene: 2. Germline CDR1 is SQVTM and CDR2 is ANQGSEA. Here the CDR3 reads CSVELAGVYNEQFF. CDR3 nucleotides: TGCAGCGTTGAACTAGCGGGAGTTTACAATGAGCAGTTCTTC.

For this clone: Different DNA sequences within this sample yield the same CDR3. The CDR3 loop is CASSPRDRGEGAKNIQYF. CDR3 coding DNA: TGTGCCAGCAGCCCCCGAGACAGGGGTGAGGGGGCCAAAAACATTCAGTACTTC. The V call is TRBV27, the J call TRBJ2-4; 8 bases are a match to TRBD1. V lost 6 bases to trimming and J lost 1 base; unmatched junction nucleotides: 14. In germline, CDR1 is MNHEY, CDR2 SMNVEV (reference sequence). This CDR3 has 18 amino acids.

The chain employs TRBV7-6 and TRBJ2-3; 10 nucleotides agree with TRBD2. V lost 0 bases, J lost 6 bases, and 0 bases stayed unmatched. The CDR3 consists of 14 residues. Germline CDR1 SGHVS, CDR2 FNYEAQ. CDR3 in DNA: TGTGCCAGCAGCTTAGCTAGCGGGGGGGATACGCAGTATTTT. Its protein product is CASSLASGGDTQYF.

As DNA, the CDR3 is TGTGCCAGCAGTCCCTTACCGGGACTCGCCTACGAGCAGTACTTC. Translated: CASSPLPGLAYEQYF. This chain links TRBV6-1 with TRBJ2-7; D may be TRBD2 (6 bases). The CDR3 is made up of 15 amino acids. Trimming removed 5 bases at V and 2 bases at J, with 16 bases between. Per the germline V gene, CDR1 is MNHNS and CDR2 is SASEGT.

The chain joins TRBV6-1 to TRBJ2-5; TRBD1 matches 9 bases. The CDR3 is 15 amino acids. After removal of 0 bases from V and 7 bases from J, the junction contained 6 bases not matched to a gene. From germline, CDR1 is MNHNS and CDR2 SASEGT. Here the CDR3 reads CASSEAGTGYGTQYF. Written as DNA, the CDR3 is TGTGCCAGCAGTGAAGCGGGGACAGGGTATGGGACCCAGTACTTC.

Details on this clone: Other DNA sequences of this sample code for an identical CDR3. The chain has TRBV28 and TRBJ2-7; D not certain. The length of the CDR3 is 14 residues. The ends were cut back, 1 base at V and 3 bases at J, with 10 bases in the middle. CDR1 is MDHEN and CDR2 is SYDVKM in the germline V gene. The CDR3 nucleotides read TGTGCCAGCAGTTTATACGGTACTGACTACGAGCAGTACTTC. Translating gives CASSLYGTDYEQYF.

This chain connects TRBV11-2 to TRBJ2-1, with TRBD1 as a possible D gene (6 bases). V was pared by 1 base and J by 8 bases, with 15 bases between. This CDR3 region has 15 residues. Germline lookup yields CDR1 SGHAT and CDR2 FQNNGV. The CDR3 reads CASSLGGGRGDEQFF. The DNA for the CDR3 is TGTGCCAGCAGCTTAGGTGGCGGCAGGGGTGATGAGCAGTTCTTC.

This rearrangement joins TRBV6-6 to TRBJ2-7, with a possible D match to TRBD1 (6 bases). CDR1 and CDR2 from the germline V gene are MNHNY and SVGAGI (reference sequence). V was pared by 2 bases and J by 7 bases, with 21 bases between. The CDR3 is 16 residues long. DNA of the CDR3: TGTGCCAGCAGTTACGACACGGGACACCTGGGACCAGAGCAGTACTTC. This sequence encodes CASSYDTGHLGPEQYF.

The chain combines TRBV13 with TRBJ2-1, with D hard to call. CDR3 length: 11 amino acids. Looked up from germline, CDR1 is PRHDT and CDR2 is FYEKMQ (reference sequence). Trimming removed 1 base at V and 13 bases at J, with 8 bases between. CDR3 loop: CASSLEGFQFF. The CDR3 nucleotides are TGTGCCAGCAGCTTAGAGGGCTTCCAGTTCTTC.

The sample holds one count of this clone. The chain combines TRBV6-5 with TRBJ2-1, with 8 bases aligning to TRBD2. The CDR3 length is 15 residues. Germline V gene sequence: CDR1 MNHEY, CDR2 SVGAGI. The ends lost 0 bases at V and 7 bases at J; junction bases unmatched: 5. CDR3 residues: CASSYSLAEVNEQFF. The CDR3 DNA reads TGTGCCAGCAGTTACTCACTAGCGGAGGTGAATGAGCAGTTCTTC.

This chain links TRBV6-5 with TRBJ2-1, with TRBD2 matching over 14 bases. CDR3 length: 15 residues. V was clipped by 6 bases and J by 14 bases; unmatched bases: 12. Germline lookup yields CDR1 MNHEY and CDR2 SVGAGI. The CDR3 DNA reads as TGTGCCAGCAGCTCCCGGACTAGCGGGGGGCCGCCTGAGTTCTTC. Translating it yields CASSSRTSGGPPEFF.

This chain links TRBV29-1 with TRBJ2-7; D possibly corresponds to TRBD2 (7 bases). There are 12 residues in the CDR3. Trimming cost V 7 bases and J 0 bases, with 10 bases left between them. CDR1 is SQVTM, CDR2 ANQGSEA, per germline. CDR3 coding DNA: TGCAGCGGGGGAGGGGGCTCCTACGAGCAGTACTTC. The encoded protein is CSGGGGSYEQYF.

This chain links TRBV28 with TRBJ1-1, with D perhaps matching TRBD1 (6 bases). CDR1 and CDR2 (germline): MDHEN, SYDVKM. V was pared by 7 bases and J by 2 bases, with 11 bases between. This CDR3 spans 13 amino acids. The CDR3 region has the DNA TGTGCCAGCAATCAGGGGCCCAACACTGAAGCTTTCTTT. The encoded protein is CASNQGPNTEAFF.

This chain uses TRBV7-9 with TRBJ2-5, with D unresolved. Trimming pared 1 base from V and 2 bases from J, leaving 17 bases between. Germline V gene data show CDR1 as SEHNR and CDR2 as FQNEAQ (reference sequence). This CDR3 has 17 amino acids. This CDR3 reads CASSLVSPLKRQETQYF. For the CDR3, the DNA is TGTGCCAGCAGCTTAGTGTCCCCCTTAAAGAGACAAGAGACCCAGTACTTC.

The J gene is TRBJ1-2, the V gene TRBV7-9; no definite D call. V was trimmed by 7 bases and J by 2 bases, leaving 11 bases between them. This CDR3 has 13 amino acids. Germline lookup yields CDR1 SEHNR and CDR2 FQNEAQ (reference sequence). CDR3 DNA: TGTGCCAGCATAAGAGGAGGAAACTATGGCTACACCTTC. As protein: CASIRGGNYGYTF.

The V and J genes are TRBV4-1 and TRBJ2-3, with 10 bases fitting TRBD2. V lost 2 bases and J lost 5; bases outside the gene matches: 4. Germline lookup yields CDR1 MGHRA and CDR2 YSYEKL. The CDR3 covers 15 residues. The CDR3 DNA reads TGCGCCAGCAGCCAAACACGGACTAGCGGAGATACGCAGTATTTT. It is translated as CASSQTRTSGDTQYF.